This entry lists 5 T cell receptor beta chains sequenced from one sample in a study of blood T cell repertoires in COVID-19 (dated by TCRdb to 2018 to 2020). The library came from the immunoSEQ multiplex PCR assay. As stored in TCRdb, this immuneACCESS dataset retains in-frame rearrangements with V and J assigned. A fraction of the clones does not appear; measured against another copy, unresolved V genes explain less than half of the discrepancy, and the remainder lacks a known reason. The table for this sample lists roughly 70,000 clones; around 74% of them were counted only once. Clones ranked in the top ten supply approximately 15% of the sample. The sample consisted of peripheral blood. These receptors were collected from a man in his sixties with COVID-19, enrolled during active disease.

V gene TRBV9 combines with J gene TRBJ1-6; D not resolved. The germline CDR1 and CDR2 sequences are SGDLS and YYNGEE. V lost 6 bases, J lost 7 bases, and 8 bases lay in between. This CDR3 contains 12 residues. CDR3 region: CASNERNSPLHF. The CDR3 nucleotides are TGTGCCAGCAATGAGCGCAATTCACCCCTCCACTTT.

The V and J genes are TRBV29-1 and TRBJ2-7, with TRBD1 matching 9 bases. From germline, CDR1 is SQVTM and CDR2 ANQGSEA. The length of the CDR3 is 12 residues. The J segment lost 6 bases and the V segment lost 8 bases, leaving 8 bases of the junction unmatched. The CDR3 spells CSIPGQGSEQYF. DNA of the CDR3: TGCAGCATCCCGGGACAGGGATCCGAGCAGTACTTC.

This clone appeared a single time. The V call is TRBV28, the J call TRBJ1-2, with a weak D call TRBD1 (5 bases). Trimming pared 6 bases from V and 2 bases from J, leaving 10 bases between. Germline V gene data show CDR1 as MDHEN and CDR2 as SYDVKM. The CDR3 has 13 residues. The CDR3 bases are TGTGCCAGCAGGGGGCCAGGCAACTATGGCTACACCTTC. The encoded protein is CASRGPGNYGYTF.

The V and J genes are TRBV5-1 and TRBJ1-2; 7 bases align to TRBD1. J was trimmed by 4 bases and V by 4 bases; bases with no gene match: 10. The CDR3 covers 15 residues. CDR1 is SGHRS, CDR2 YFSETQ, per germline. The CDR3 reads CASSGLGQSFYGYTF. CDR3 sequence (DNA): TGCGCCAGCAGCGGCCTGGGACAGTCCTTCTATGGCTACACCTTC.

The CDR3 spells CASSLAGPSKNIQYF. As DNA, the CDR3 is TGTGCCAGCAGCTTGGCAGGGCCGAGCAAAAACATTCAGTACTTC. The chain carries TRBV7-9 and TRBJ2-4; possible D gene TRBD1, 5 bases. The CDR3 loop spans 15 amino acids. Germline values: CDR1 SEHNR, CDR2 FQNEAQ (reference sequence). Trimming took 3 bases from V and 3 from J, leaving 12 bases between them.